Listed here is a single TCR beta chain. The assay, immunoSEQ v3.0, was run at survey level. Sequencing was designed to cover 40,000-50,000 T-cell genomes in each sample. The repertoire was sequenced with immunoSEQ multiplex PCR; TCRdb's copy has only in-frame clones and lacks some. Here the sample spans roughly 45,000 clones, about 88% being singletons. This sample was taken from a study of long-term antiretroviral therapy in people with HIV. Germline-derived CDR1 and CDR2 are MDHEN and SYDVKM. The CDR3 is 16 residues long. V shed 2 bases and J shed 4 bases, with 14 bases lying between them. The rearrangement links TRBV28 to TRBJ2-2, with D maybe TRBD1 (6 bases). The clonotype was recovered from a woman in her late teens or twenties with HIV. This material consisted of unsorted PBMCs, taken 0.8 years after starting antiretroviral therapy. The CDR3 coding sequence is TGTGCCAGCAGTTTAGATACAGGGCCCCTCACCGGGGAGCTGTTTTTT. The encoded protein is CASSLDTGPLTGELFF.